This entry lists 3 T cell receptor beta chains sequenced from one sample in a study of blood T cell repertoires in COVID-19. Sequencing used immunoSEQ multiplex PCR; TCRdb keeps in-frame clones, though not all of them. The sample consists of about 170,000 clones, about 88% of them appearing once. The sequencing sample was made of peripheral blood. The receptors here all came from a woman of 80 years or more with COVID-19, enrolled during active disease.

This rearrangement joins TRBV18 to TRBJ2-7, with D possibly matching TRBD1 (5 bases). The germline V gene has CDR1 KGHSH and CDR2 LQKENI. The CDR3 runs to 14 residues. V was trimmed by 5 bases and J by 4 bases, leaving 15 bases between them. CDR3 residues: CASSFKGQTYEQYF. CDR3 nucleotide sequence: TGTGCCAGCTCATTTAAGGGGCAGACTTACGAGCAGTACTTC.

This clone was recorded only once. The CDR3: CATSQGQVNTGELFF. DNA for the CDR3: TGTGCCACCAGCCAGGGACAGGTGAACACCGGGGAGCTGTTTTTT. The V and J genes are TRBV24-1 and TRBJ2-2; 8 nucleotides align to TRBD1. The germline CDR1 and CDR2 sequences are KGHDR and SFDVKD. V dropped 7 bases and J dropped 1; count of bases not matched to a gene: 4. This CDR3 has 15 amino acids.

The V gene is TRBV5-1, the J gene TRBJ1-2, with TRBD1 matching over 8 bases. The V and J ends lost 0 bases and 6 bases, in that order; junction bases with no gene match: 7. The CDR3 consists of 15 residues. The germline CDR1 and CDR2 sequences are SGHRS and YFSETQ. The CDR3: CASSLAATGAHGYTF. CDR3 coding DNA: TGCGCCAGCAGCTTGGCCGCGACAGGGGCCCATGGCTACACCTTC.